The T cell receptor beta chain described here comes from a study of post-analysis software for immune sequencing data. In the study overall: Both relapsing-remitting and secondary progressive multiple sclerosis featured among the disease courses, as did progressive-relapsing multiple sclerosis.

Study results and caveats: Samples from a shared batch, those prepared together, strongly co-clustered by F measure. The five TRBV segments detected at higher frequency in patients than in controls included TRBV5-6, TRBV5-1 and TRBV20-1. Controls significantly exceeded multiple sclerosis patients in normalized Chao1 diversity.

This clonotype showed up just a few times. The antigen remains unidentified. This CDR3 comprises 16 residues. The germline V gene encodes CDR1 SGHRS and CDR2 YFSETQ. V lost 1 base and J 2 bases, leaving 15 bases between the germline ends. Libraries were made from TCR beta cDNA, and they carried unique molecular identifiers. TCRdb itself ran the PCR reads through MiXCR, one entry per CDR3 protein. Here the sample spans about 770,000 distinct CDR3 sequences, around 45% being singletons. The chain couples TRBV5-1 to TRBJ1-2, with a possible D match to TRBD1 (5 bases). Sequenced sample: blood. The sequence came from a girl between 10 and 17 years old with multiple sclerosis. CDR3 amino acids: CASSLRRDGENYGYTF. The CDR3 nucleotides read TGCGCCAGCAGCTTGCGCCGGGACGGGGAAAACTATGGCTACACCTTC. Together with reference TRBV5-1 and TRBJ1-2, the CDR3 gives the full variable domain: KAGVTQTPRYLIKTRGQQVTLSCSPISGHRSVSWYQQTPGQGLQFLFEYFSETQRNKGNFPGRFSGRQFSNSRSEMNVSTLELGDSALYLCASSLRRDGENYGYTFGSGTRLTVV.